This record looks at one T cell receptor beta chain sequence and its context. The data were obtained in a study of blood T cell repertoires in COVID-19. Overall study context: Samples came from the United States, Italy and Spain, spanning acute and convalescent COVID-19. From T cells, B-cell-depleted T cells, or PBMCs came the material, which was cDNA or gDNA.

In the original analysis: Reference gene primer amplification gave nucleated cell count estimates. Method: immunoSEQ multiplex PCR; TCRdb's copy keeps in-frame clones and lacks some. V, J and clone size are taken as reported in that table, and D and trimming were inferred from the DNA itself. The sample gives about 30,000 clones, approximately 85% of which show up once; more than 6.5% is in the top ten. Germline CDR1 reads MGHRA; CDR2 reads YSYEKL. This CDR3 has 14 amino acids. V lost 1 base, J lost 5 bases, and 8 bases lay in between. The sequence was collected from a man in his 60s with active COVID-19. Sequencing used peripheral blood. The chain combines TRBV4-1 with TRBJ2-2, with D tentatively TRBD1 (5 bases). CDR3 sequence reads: CASSQGGSTGELFF. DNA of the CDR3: TGCGCCAGCAGCCAAGGGGGCTCAACCGGGGAGCTGTTTTTT.